The TCR beta chain under discussion was sequenced for a study of blood T cell repertoires in COVID-19. Study in general: Acute and convalescent COVID-19 specimens originated in the United States, Italy and Spain. The cDNA or gDNA used as material had been derived from T cells, B-cell-depleted T cells, or PBMCs.

Germline loops: CDR1 SGHNT, CDR2 YYREEE (reference sequence). With 4 bases removed from V and 5 bases from J, the gap between germline ends came to 11 bases. The CDR3 sequence is 13 residues long. Per the original methods: Amplification of reference gene primers was used by the study to estimate nucleated cell counts. Clones were sequenced by immunoSEQ multiplex PCR, and TCRdb holds only the in-frame ones, with some missing. That table supplies the V and J calls and clone size; D and trimming were determined from the DNA. The sample shows 200,000 or so clones, roughly nine tenths of them seen only once.

This sequence joins TRBV5-4 and TRBJ2-3; D is unresolved. The origin of this receptor is a woman aged 40 to 50 with acute COVID-19. The sample taken for sequencing was PBMCs or T cells enriched from blood (not recorded which). Here the CDR3 reads CASSQMGKDTQYF. The DNA of the CDR3 is TGTGCCAGCAGCCAGATGGGCAAAGATACGCAGTATTTT.